This TCR beta chain was identified in a study of T-cell reconstitution after alpha-beta-depleted transplantation in children. Unique molecular identifiers featured in how the TCRbeta library was prepared. TCRdb re-called the PCR reads with MiXCR, one entry per CDR3 protein. The sample lists about 460,000 distinct CDR3 sequences; over 9.5% were seen once. Overall study findings and caveats: Among T cells one year after transplant, newly produced cells accounted for most counts and diversity. The study reportedly traced alpha-beta T cells about two months after transplant to several hundred expanded graft clones.

On this clonotype: The antigen remains undetermined.

CDR3 length: 12 amino acids. The V and J ends lost 6 bases and 0 bases respectively, with 6 bases between them. Germline loops: CDR1 MDHEN, CDR2 SYDVKM. The chain couples TRBV28 to TRBJ2-7; D is uncertain. The sequence derives from a female patient between 2 and 15 years old who had a stem cell transplant for aplastic anemia, so the T cells may come from the graft donor. Material: PBMCs, mostly from graft donor cells, obtained 180 days after TCRalphabeta/CD19-depleted stem cell transplant. CDR3 DNA sequence: TGTGCCAGCAGGTTAGACTCCTACGAGCAGTACTTC. It is translated as CASRLDSYEQYF. The entire variable domain, with the rest obtained from reference TRBV28 and TRBJ2-7, is as follows: DVKVTQSSRYLVKRTGEKVFLECVQDMDHENMFWYRQDPGLGLRLIYFSYDVKMKEKGDIPEGYSVSREKKERFSLILESASTNQTSMYLCASRLDSYEQYFGPGTRLTVT.